These T cell receptor beta chains were read from a single sample in a study of blood T cell repertoires in COVID-19. Some clones are missing from TCRdb's copy, which holds only in-frame ones; the method was immunoSEQ multiplex PCR. The table includes approximately 360,000 clones, roughly four fifths detected once. What was sequenced was PBMCs or T cells enriched from blood (not recorded which). These TCRs come from a woman between 45 and 65 years old who had recovered from COVID-19. The CDR3 runs from the conserved cysteine through the conserved F or W. Fields, in order: V gene, J gene, CDR3 protein.

>TRBV3-1/TRBV3-2|TRBJ2-1
CASSLGLAPSYRDEQFF
>TRBV4-2|TRBJ1-2
CASGDWSGSYGYTF
>TRBV6-2/TRBV6-3|TRBJ1-5
CASSKDSFEPQHF
>TRBV3-1/TRBV3-2|TRBJ2-1
CASSQRRGASGAAGEQFF
>TRBV11-2|TRBJ1-6
CASSSFITSGNSPLHF
>TRBV5-1|TRBJ2-2
CASSPPGQENTGELFF
>TRBV4-2|TRBJ1-5
CASSQDSSGSNQPQHF
>TRBV3-1/TRBV3-2|TRBJ1-1
CASSRVGSTGGTEAFF
>TRBV6-2/TRBV6-3|TRBJ1-2
CASSSTRVGGYTF
>TRBV6-5|TRBJ2-5
CASRPGETQYF
>TRBV9|TRBJ2-2
CASSVGQANTGELFF
>TRBV23-1|TRBJ1-4
CASSQSSGRVDLQEKLFF
>TRBV27|TRBJ1-6
CASSLQGSNSPLHF
>TRBV10-3|TRBJ1-5
CAIREGQASNQPQHF
>TRBV7-9|TRBJ2-3
CASSARLELGSGDTQYF
>TRBV14|TRBJ1-3
CASSQDRWPQISGNTIYF
>TRBV18|TRBJ1-1
CASSQQTMAYEAFF
>TRBV5-1|TRBJ1-1
CASSLDPGPVAFF
>TRBV19|TRBJ1-1
CASLGQPNTEAFF
>TRBV19|TRBJ2-1
CASSLGLAGYWNEQFF
>TRBV18|TRBJ1-3
CASSPPSGQISGNTIYF
>TRBV7-9|TRBJ1-1
CASSLQRGPGGEAFF
>TRBV11-2|TRBJ2-2
CASSLTGELFF
>TRBV14|TRBJ2-7
CASSQDGLAGTYEQYF
>TRBV9|TRBJ2-7
CASSPTGRQVYEQYF